This TCR beta chain was captured in a study of graft-versus-host responses after intestinal transplantation. Study-level information: Every recipient had anti-thymocyte globulin induction and about three years of tacrolimus plus steroids. Study-wide points: Among circulating GvH clones, peak levels were associated with early post-transplant declines in HvG clones.

The table came from immunoSEQ multiplex PCR; TCRdb's copy has only in-frame clones and leaves some out. The data show around 39,000 clones, 93% seen once. Worth noting for this clone: Its antigen is currently unknown.

The CDR3 is 14 residues long. Trimming removed 3 bases from V and 2 bases from J, with 11 bases in between. Germline V gives CDR1 SGDLS, CDR2 YYNGEE. Source: PBMCs, taken around 720 days after intestinal transplantation. The source is a human patient who received an intestinal transplant, so some T cells may come from the graft donor. This rearrangement joins TRBV9 to TRBJ2-5; a weak D match, TRBD1 (6 bases). The CDR3 loop reads CASSAGHLQETQYF. The CDR3 DNA follows: TGTGCCAGCAGCGCGGGACACCTACAAGAGACCCAGTACTTC.